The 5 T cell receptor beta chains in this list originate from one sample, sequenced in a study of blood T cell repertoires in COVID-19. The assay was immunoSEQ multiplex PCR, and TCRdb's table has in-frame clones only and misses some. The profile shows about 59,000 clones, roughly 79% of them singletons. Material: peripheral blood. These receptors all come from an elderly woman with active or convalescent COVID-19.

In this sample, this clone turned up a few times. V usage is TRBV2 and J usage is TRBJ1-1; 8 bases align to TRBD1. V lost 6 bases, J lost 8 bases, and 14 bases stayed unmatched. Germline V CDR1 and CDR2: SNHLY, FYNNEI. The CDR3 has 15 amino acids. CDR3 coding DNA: TGTGCCAGCAGCTCAAACCTGGGACAGGACCGAGAAGCTTTCTTT. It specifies CASSSNLGQDREAFF.

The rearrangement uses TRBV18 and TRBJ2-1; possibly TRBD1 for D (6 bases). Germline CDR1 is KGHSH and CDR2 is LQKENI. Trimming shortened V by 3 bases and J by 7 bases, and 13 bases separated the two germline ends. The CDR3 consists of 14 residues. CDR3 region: CASSPTGTLNEQFF. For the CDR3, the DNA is TGTGCCAGCTCACCTACCGGGACACTAAATGAGCAGTTCTTC.

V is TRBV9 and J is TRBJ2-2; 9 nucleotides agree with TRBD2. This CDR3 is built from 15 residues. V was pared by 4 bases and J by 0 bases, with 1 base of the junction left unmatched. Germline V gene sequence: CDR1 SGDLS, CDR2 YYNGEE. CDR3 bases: TGTGCCAGCAGCTGGACTAGCGCGAACACCGGGGAGCTGTTTTTT. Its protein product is CASSWTSANTGELFF.

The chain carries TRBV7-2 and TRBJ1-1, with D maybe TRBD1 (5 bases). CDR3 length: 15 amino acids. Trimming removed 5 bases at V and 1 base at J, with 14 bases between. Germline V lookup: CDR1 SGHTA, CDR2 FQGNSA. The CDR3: CASSTSGGTNTEAFF. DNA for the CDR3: TGTGCCAGCAGCACAAGCGGCGGGACGAACACTGAAGCTTTCTTT.

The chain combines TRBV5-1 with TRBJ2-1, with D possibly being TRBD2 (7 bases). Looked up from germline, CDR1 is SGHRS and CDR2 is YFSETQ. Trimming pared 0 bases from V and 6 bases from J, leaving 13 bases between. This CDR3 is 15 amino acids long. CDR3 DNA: TGCGCCAGCAGCTTGGGAACGGGGGGCACCAATGAGCAGTTCTTC. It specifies CASSLGTGGTNEQFF. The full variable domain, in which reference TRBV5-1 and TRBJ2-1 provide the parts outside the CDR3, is KAGVTQTPRYLIKTRGQQVTLSCSPISGHRSVSWYQQTPGQGLQFLFEYFSETQRNKGNFPGRFSGRQFSNSRSEMNVSTLELGDSALYLCASSLGTGGTNEQFFGPGTRLTVL.